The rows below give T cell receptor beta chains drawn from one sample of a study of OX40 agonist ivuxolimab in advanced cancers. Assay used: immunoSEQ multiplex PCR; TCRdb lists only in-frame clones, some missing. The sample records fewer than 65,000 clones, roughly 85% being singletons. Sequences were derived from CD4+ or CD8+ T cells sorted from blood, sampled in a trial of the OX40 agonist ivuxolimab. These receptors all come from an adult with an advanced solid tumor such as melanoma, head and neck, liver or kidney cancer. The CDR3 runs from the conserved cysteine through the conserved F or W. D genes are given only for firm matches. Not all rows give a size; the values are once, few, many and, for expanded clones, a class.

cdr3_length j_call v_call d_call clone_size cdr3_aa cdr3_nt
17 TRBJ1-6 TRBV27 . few CASRGQGGASYNSPLHF TGTGCCAGCAGAGGGCAGGGTGGTGCATCCTATAATTCACCCCTCCACTTT
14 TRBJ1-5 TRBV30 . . CAWSVPIRQFAQHF TGTGCCTGGAGCGTACCAATTAGACAGTTCGCCCAGCATTTT
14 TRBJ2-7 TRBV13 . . CASSLGGVTYEQYF TGTGCCAGCAGCTTAGGGGGGGTTACATACGAGCAGTACTTC
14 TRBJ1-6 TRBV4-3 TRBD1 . CASSPGQTNSPLHF TGCGCCAGCAGCCCGGGACAGACGAATTCACCCCTCCACTTT
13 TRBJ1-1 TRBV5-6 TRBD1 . CASSLGDREEAFF TGTGCCAGCAGCTTGGGGGACAGGGAGGAAGCTTTCTTT
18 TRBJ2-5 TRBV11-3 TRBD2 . CASSLGRLAGAPQETQYF TGTGCCAGCAGCTTAGGGCGGCTAGCGGGTGCCCCCCAAGAGACCCAGTACTTC
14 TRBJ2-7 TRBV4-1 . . CASSPIGDSYEQYF TGCGCCAGCAGCCCGATCGGGGACTCCTACGAGCAGTACTTC
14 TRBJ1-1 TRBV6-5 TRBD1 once CASSDRTGRTEAFF TGTGCCAGCAGTGATCGGACAGGGCGAACTGAAGCTTTCTTT
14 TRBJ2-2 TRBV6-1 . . CASNEGGTDGELFF TGTGCCAGCAATGAGGGCGGAACGGACGGGGAGCTGTTTTTT
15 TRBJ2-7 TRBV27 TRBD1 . CASGRRLGTVGEQYF TGTGCCAGCGGCCGCCGTCTCGGGACAGTAGGCGAGCAGTACTTC
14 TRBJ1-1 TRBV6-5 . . CASKNVVLNTEAFF TGTGCCAGCAAAAATGTGGTTTTGAACACTGAAGCTTTCTTT
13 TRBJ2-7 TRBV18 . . CASSPRQGDEQYF TGTGCCAGCTCACCCCGGCAGGGAGACGAGCAGTACTTC
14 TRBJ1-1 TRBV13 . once CASRAVNRNTEAFF TGTGCCAGCAGAGCCGTAAATAGGAACACTGAAGCTTTCTTT
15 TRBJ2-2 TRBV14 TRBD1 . CASSQMTGVTGELFF TGTGCCAGCAGCCAAATGACAGGGGTCACCGGGGAGCTGTTTTTT
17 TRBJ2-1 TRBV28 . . CASSLGGGATSYNEQFF TGTGCCAGCAGTTTGGGAGGCGGGGCAACCTCCTACAATGAGCAGTTCTTC
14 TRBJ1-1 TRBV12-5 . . CASGLVQKDTEAFF TGTGCTAGTGGTTTGGTACAAAAGGACACTGAAGCTTTCTTT
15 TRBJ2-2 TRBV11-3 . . CASSLAPANTGELFF TGTGCCAGCAGCTTAGCCCCTGCGAACACCGGGGAGCTGTTTTTT
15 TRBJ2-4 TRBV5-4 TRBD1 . CASSLGDRSRPIQYF TGTGCCAGCAGCCTAGGGGACAGAAGTCGCCCCATTCAGTACTTC
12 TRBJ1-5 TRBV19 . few CASSIVNQPQHF TGTGCCAGTAGTATAGTAAATCAGCCCCAGCATTTT
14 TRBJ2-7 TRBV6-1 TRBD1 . CASCRGTGSYEQYF TGTGCCAGTTGTCGAGGGACAGGGTCTTACGAGCAGTACTTC
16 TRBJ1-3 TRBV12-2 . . CASRLCTGKSGNTIYF TGTGCAAGTCGCTTATGTACAGGGAAGTCTGGAAACACCATATATTTT
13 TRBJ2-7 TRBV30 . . CAWSPGRDQGQYF TGTGCCTGGAGTCCCGGCCGGGACCAGGGGCAGTACTTC